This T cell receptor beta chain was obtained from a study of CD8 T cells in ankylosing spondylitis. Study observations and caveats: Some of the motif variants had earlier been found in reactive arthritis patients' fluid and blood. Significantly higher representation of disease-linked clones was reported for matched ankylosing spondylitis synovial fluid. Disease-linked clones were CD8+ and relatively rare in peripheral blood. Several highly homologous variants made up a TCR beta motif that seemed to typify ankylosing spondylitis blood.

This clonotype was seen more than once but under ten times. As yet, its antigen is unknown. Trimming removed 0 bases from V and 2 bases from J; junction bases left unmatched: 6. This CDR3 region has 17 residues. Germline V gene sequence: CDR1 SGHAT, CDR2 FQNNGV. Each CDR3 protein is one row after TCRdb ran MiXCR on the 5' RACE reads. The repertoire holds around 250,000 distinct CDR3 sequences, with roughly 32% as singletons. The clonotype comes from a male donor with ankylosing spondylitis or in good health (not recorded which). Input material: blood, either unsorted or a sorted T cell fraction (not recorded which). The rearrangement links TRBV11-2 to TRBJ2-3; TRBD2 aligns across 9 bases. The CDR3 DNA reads TGTGCCAGCAGCTTAGAGGGACTAGCCTGGATCACAGATACGCAGTATTTT. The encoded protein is CASSLEGLAWITDTQYF.